This T cell receptor beta chain was found in a study of vaccination and CD4 T cells after COVID-19. Findings of the study overall: Spike mono-reactivity was the property of 304 of 307 vaccine-specific clones in convalescent patients. Relatively few convalescent patients were studied; early post-infection timepoints were not included.

Noted treatment: roughly ten-day PBMC culture with coronavirus spike peptide pools or control peptides (ViraFEST assay). Investigators isolated CD4+ T cells by negative selection after 10 days of culture. A remark on this clonotype: The target antigen is unknown.

Sequencing of the DNA from cultured CD4+ T cells was carried out with the Oncomine TCR Beta short-read assay. From cultured CD4+ T cells, genomic DNA was extracted. TCRdb called the PCR reads again in MiXCR, with one record for every CDR3 protein. Here the sample spans fewer than 15,000 distinct CDR3 sequences, roughly 45% being singletons. Germline CDR1 is LNHNV and CDR2 is YYDKDF (reference sequence). The CDR3 loop spans 17 amino acids. V lost 1 base and J lost 5, with 17 bases in between. The specimen was CD4+ T cells from blood, cultured in vitro. The receptor was isolated from a human donor who had recovered from COVID-19. The chain combines TRBV15 with TRBJ1-4; D perhaps matches TRBD1 (6 bases). The CDR3 sequence: CATSRGHSGGFNEKLFF. The CDR3 nucleotides are TGTGCCACCAGCAGAGGGCACTCGGGGGGCTTCAATGAAAAACTGTTTTTT.